The present TCR beta chain was sequenced within a study of blood T cell repertoires in COVID-19. Whole-study context: COVID-19 samples collected from the United States, Italy and Spain covered acute and convalescent phases. In each case, the material was cDNA or gDNA derived from T cells, B-cell-depleted T cells, or PBMCs.

In the study's own analysis: Reference gene primers were amplified, and this amplification served to estimate nucleated cell counts. Sequencing was performed with immunoSEQ multiplex PCR; in TCRdb, only in-frame clones are kept and a portion is missing. The V and J calls and clone size are taken from that table; D and trimming were inferred from the DNA. Of 250,000 to 300,000 clones listed, about nine tenths are singletons. Specimen: peripheral blood. The clonotype originates from a man aged 50 to 60 with acute or convalescent COVID-19.

CDR3 protein: CASSLVRATYGYTF. The CDR3 nucleotides are TGTGCCAGCAGCTTGGTTCGCGCCACCTATGGCTACACCTTC. This chain joins TRBV5-4 and TRBJ1-2; D not resolved. This CDR3 region has 14 residues. Trimming removed 0 bases from V and 4 bases from J, with 10 bases in between. In germline, CDR1 is SGHNT, CDR2 YYREEE (reference sequence). Full variable domain (missing parts from reference TRBV5-4 and TRBJ1-2): ETGVTQSPTHLIKTRGQQVTLRCSSQSGHNTVSWYQQALGQGPQFIFQYYREEENGRGNFPPRFSGLQFPNYSSELNVNALELDDSALYLCASSLVRATYGYTFGSGTRLTVV.